This entry describes one T cell receptor beta chain. The data originate from a study of technical replicates of blood from a handful of donors. The method was immunoSEQ multiplex PCR; TCRdb's version includes in-frame clones alone and lacks a portion of them. Among tens of thousands of clones listed, just under 97% were seen once. Germline V gives CDR1 SGHRS, CDR2 YFSETQ. The V and J ends lost 4 bases and 5 bases, in that order; junction bases with no gene match: 7. The CDR3 runs to 14 residues. The specimen sequenced was T cells isolated from PBMCs. The receptor comes from a human donor in good health. The chain has TRBV5-1 and TRBJ2-5; TRBD1 matches at 8 bases. The CDR3: CASSKGQAVETQYF. DNA for the CDR3: TGCGCCAGCAGCAAGGGACAGGCCGTGGAGACCCAGTACTTC. The whole variable domain, remainder taken from reference TRBV5-1 and TRBJ2-5, is KAGVTQTPRYLIKTRGQQVTLSCSPISGHRSVSWYQQTPGQGLQFLFEYFSETQRNKGNFPGRFSGRQFSNSRSEMNVSTLELGDSALYLCASSKGQAVETQYFGPGTRLLVL.